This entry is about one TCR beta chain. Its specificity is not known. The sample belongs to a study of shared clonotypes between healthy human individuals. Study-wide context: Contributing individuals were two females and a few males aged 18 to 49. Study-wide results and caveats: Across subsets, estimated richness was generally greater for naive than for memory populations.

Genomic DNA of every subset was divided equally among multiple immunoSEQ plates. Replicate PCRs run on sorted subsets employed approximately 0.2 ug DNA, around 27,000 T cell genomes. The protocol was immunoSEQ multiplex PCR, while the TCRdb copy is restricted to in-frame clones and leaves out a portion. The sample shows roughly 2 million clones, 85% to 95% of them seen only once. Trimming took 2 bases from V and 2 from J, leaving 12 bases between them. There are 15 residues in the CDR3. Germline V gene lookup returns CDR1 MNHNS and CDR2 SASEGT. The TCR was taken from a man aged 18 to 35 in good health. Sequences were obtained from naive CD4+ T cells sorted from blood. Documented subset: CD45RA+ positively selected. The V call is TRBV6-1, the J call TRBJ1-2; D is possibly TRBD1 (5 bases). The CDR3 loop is CASSEQGSANYGYTF. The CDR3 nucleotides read TGTGCCAGCAGTGAACAGGGTTCAGCCAACTATGGCTACACCTTC.